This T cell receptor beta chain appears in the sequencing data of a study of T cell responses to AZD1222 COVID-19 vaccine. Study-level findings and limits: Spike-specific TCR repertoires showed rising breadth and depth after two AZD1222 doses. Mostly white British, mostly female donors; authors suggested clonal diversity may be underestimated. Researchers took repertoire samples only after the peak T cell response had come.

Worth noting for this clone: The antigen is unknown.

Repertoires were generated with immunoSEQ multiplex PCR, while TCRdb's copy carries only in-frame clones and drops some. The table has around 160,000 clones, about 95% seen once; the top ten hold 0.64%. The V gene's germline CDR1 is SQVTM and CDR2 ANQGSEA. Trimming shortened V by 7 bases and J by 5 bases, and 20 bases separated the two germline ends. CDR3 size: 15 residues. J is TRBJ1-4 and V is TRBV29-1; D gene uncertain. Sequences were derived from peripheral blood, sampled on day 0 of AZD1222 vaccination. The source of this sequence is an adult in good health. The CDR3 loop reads CSARVGRPSNEKLFF. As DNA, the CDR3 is TGCAGCGCCCGGGTTGGGCGCCCGTCAAATGAAAAACTGTTTTTT.